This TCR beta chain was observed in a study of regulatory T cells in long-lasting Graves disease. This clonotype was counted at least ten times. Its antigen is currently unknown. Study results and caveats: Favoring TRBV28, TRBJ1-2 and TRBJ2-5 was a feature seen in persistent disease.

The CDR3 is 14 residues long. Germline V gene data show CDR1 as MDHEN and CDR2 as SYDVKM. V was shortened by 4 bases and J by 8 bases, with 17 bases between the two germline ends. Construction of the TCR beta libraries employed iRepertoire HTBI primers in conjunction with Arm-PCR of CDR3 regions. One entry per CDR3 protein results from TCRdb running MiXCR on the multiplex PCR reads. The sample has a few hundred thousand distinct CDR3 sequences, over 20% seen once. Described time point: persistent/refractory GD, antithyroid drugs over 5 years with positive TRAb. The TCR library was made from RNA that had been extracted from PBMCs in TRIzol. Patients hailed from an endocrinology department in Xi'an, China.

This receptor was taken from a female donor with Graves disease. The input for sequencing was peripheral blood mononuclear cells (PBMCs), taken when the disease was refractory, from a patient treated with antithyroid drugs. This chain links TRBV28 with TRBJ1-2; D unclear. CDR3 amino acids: CASSSPMRTGGYTF. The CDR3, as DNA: TGTGCCAGCAGTTCCCCCATGAGGACGGGAGGCTACACCTTC.